This T cell receptor beta chain derives from a study of beta chain features in type 1 diabetes (dated by TCRdb to the late 2010s). Some background on the complete study: Patients and healthy donors did not differ in mean age, gender distribution, total cell number or subset yield. The study compared the TCRB repertoires of sorted circulating CD4+ T cell subsets in recently diagnosed type 1 diabetes patients with those in matched healthy donors. Regulatory and stem cell-like memory subsets were isolated from only 8 patients and about eight healthy donors, whereas naive and central memory subsets came from all 30 or so donors. Across all samples, 107,917,701 sorted cells were examined, and cell number per subset correlated strongly with RNA yield. Overall study outcomes, separate from this receptor: Shorter templates might have been favored by PCR, but patient and control samples were amplified and corrected together, so both groups would have been affected equally by any skew. In all four CD4+ subsets, TCRB CDR3 length was moderately but significantly shorter in type 1 diabetes patients. Naive, central memory and regulatory TCRB repertoires appeared more similar among patients than among healthy donors. Only small numbers of individuals were included in the HLA sub-analyses, which left unresolved whether HLA type had any influence on TCRB rearrangement. Fewer insertions and more nucleotide deletions at VDJ recombination sites were observed in patients with type 1 diabetes, implying thymic rearrangement abnormalities. Because cDNA rather than genomic DNA was sequenced, highly expressing activated cells could have been over-represented, although no difference in activation and CD3 levels was found between groups.

This clone was seen only a few times. It lacks a known antigen. No qualities accompany the bases; no much larger clone lies one base away. From each donor, a single peripheral blood sample of roughly 0.11 L on average was drawn into heparinised tubes. Using a panel that included CD45RO, CCR7, CD25, CD127, CD95 and CD27, naive, central memory, regulatory and stem cell-like memory CD4+ T cells were sorted on a BD FACSAria II. All sorted populations exceeded 95% purity. PBMCs were isolated right away by Lymphoprep density gradient centrifugation and were stained directly, without culture. So that batch effects would be minimized, each experiment stained and sorted samples in pairs, pairing one healthy donor with one patient. The entire isolated RNA was reverse transcribed using the High Capacity cDNA Reverse Transcription Kit, and thus expressed TCRB transcripts were sequenced. Naive, central memory and regulatory T cell samples underwent deep immunoSEQ sequencing, averaging about 3.57 million total reads per sample. After sorted cells were lysed in RLT buffer, RNA was extracted with DNase-treated RNeasy Micro or Mini kits, with the choice depending on cell number. Each cell subset was processed on its own to prevent cross-contamination, while patient and healthy donor samples were processed together. The immunoSEQ multiplex PCR was used to amplify TCRB sequences from cDNA, yielding 87-bp fragments that span the CDR3 region. Sequencing of the amplicons was done on the Illumina HiSeq platform. As for how the authors treated the data: PCR bias was corrected computationally using synthetic template baselines, and reads within Hamming distance 2 were collapsed, with unmergeable singletons discarded. Reads were aligned to IMGT to assign V, D and J genes, CDR3 length, and insertions or deletions at six rearrangement sites. Clonotype counts were normalized to sorted cell number within each subset before computing true diversity and Gini coefficients with the tcR R package. The overlap coefficient, calculated on TCRB nucleotide sequences, was used to quantify repertoire sharing. As a proxy for the pre-selection repertoire, out-of-frame TCRB sequences from naive cells were analyzed. TCRdb re-hosts the immuneACCESS table, in-frame sequences only. Its copies lack some clones; in the studies checked, an unresolved V gene accounts for under half of them, and the cause for the rest is not known. V and J calls plus clone size are reproduced from that table; the DNA served to infer D and trimming. For this sample the table gives 300,000 or so clones, of which approximately 15% were detected only once. The top ten hold more than 0.015% of the sample.

This TCR derives from a man under 40 with type 1 diabetes. Sequencing was carried out using naive CD4+ T cells from blood. The cell subset or site label, as the study defines it: true naive CD4+ T cells.

This receptor carries the CDR3 CASSLLGDNEQFF. Read as DNA, the sequence is TGTGCCAGCAGCTTATTGGGAGACAATGAGCAGTTCTTC. This chain is built from TRBV7-8 and TRBJ2-1; a weak D assignment points to TRBD2 (5 bases agree). V sheds 2 bases and J sheds 5 bases, leaving 7 bases between their ends. Its CDR3 holds 13 amino acids, cysteine through phenylalanine. This entry keeps only the CDR3 DNA: 39 bases, framed from base 1. CDR1 SGHVS and CDR2 FQNEAQ were looked up in the germline V gene.